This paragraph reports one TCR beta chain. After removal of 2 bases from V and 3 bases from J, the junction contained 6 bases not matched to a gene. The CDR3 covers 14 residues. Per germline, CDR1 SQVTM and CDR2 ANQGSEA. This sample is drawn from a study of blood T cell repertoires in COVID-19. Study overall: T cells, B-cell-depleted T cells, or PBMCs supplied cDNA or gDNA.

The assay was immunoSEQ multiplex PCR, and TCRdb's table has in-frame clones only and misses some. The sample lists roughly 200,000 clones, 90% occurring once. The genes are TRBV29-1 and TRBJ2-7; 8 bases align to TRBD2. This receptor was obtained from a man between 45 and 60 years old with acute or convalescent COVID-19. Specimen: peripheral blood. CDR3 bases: TGCAGCGTTGAACGGGGGGGCCCCAGCTACGAGCAGTACTTC. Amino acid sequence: CSVERGGPSYEQYF.